This TCR beta chain was captured in a study of human T cells and chemical hapten exposure. Across the whole study: Small discrepancies in pooled library volume mainly accounted for the varying TCR yields per sample. The study, taken as a whole, reports: High-frequency TCRs, those above 1 in 1000, stayed the same after DPC sensitization.

Blood, whole and unfractionated, served as the source for total RNA extraction. Single cDNA molecules in the library carried unique molecular identifiers attached during preparation. As originally analysed: Ranging from about 23,224 to 750,000, TCR counts per sample had a median value of approximately 95,000. Each CDR3 protein is one row after TCRdb ran MiXCR on the reads. The V and J calls, along with clone size, are taken from TCRdb and not from the paper's own processing. The table has more than 100,000 distinct CDR3 sequences, over 6.5% seen once; the top ten hold approximately 1.4%. Germline V gene data show CDR1 as MGHRA and CDR2 as YSYEKL. CDR3 length: 15 residues. V was pared by 0 bases and J by 5 bases, with 14 bases between. On this clonotype itself: As yet, its antigen is unknown.

The chain employs TRBV4-1 and TRBJ2-7; no reliable D call. The sequenced material came from whole blood. This receptor was identified in a human donor in good health. Some clones in this sample may be carry-over from other donors' samples. The CDR3 region is CASSQDMPEPHEQYF. CDR3 nucleotide sequence: TGCGCCAGCAGCCAAGATATGCCGGAGCCTCACGAGCAGTACTTC.